This is a list of T cell receptor beta chains from one sample in a study of persistence of HIV-infected CD4 T cells. Antigens for these TCRs are unknown. Libraries were prepared by immunoSEQ multiplex PCR; TCRdb keeps only in-frame clonotypes and omits some of them. The sample records about 64,000 clones, roughly 75% being singletons. The material was CD4+ T cells sorted from PBMCs after approximately 19-hour stimulation, obtained from a patient who received antiretroviral therapy. The receptors were gathered from an adult man with HIV who was CMV-seropositive. Both conserved end residues are part of each CDR3. D genes are given only for firm matches. The size field is filled for only some rows; it gives once, few, many or a size class.

>.|.|TRBV5-1|TRBJ2-2
TGCGCCAGCAAAACAGAGAACACCGGGGAGCTGTTTTTT
CASKTENTGELFF
>.|.|TRBV5-1|TRBJ1-3
TGCGCCAGCAGCTTGGCTGGGGCGCGGGGAAACACCATATATTTT
CASSLAGARGNTIYF
>.|medium-sized|TRBV4-2|TRBJ1-1
TGTGCCAGCAGCCAAGGTGAGGGACCGAACACTGAAGCTTTCTTT
CASSQGEGPNTEAFF
>.|.|TRBV19|TRBJ1-1
TGTGCCAGCCGGGTGGGGACTGAAGCTTTCTTT
CASRVGTEAFF
>TRBD1|.|TRBV4-1|TRBJ1-2
TGCGCCAGCAGCCAAGAGACAGGGAACTATGGCTACACCTTC
CASSQETGNYGYTF
>.|.|TRBV4-2|TRBJ1-2
TGTGCCAGCAGCCAACCCGGTTGGGAAGGTGGCTACACCTTC
CASSQPGWEGGYTF
>TRBD1|.|TRBV20-1|TRBJ2-7
TGCAGTGCTAGTCCTGACAGGGGTCCATCTCAGTACTTC
CSASPDRGPSQYF
>.|.|TRBV5-1|TRBJ2-4
TGCGCCAGCAGTACTTTCGGGGACACCGACAACATTCAGTACTTC
CASSTFGDTDNIQYF
>.|.|TRBV5-4|TRBJ1-1
TGTGCCAGCACCTCTACAACGACAGGGAACACTGAAGCTTTCTTT
CASTSTTTGNTEAFF
>.|.|TRBV9|TRBJ2-7
TGTGCCAGCAGCGTAGATTCCACTTTCTCCAGCTCCTACGAGCAGTACTTC
CASSVDSTFSSSYEQYF
>.|once|TRBV5-1|TRBJ1-3
TGCGCCAGCAGCTCGGCCCCGGGAGTTGGAAACACCATATATTTT
CASSSAPGVGNTIYF
>.|.|TRBV28|TRBJ1-1
TGTGCCAGCAGTTCCCCCCCCTCCGTCAACACTGAAGCTTTCTTT
CASSSPPSVNTEAFF
>.|.|TRBV4-1|TRBJ2-3
TGCGCCAGCAGCCAAGTGGCTTCTCCTAGCACAGATACGCAGTATTTT
CASSQVASPSTDTQYF
>.|.|TRBV9|TRBJ2-3
TGTGCCAGCAGCGTAGGAGCGGGTAGCACAGATACGCAGTATTTT
CASSVGAGSTDTQYF
>.|.|TRBV19|TRBJ1-3
TGTGCCACCTCCCAAGGGATGCGCGGAAACACCATATATTTT
CATSQGMRGNTIYF
>.|few|TRBV27|TRBJ2-7
TGTGCCAGCAGCTTAACCCTTCCGGCGGAGGGGAGCAAGCAGTACTTC
CASSLTLPAEGSKQYF
>TRBD1|few|TRBV2|TRBJ2-7
TGTGCCAGCAGTCCTTCCGGGACAGTCATCTCCTACGAGCAGTACTTC
CASSPSGTVISYEQYF
>TRBD1|.|TRBV6-1|TRBJ1-5
TGTGCCAGCAGTGATGGGACAGGGGTTCAGCCCCAGCATTTT
CASSDGTGVQPQHF
>TRBD1|.|TRBV19|TRBJ1-1
TGTGCCAGTAGTCCTCGGACAGGGACGGGTTACACTGAAGCTTTCTTT
CASSPRTGTGYTEAFF
>.|.|TRBV28|TRBJ2-1
TGTGCCAGCAGCCAGGTGGGCGACCGGGCCGCCTACAATGAGCAGTTCTTC
CASSQVGDRAAYNEQFF
>.|.|TRBV2|TRBJ1-6
TGTGCCAGCAACCCGGGGGGGTCGGAATCACCCCTCCACTTT
CASNPGGSESPLHF
>TRBD2|.|TRBV4-1|TRBJ2-2
TGCGCCAGCAGCCGGGATGGAGCGGGGGCGAACACCGGGGAGCTGTTTTTT
CASSRDGAGANTGELFF
>.|.|TRBV6-4|TRBJ1-6
TGTGCCAGCAGTACGTCCCTGAAATCACCCCTCCACTTT
CASSTSLKSPLHF
>.|.|TRBV16|TRBJ1-4
TGTGCCAGCAGCCAATCGAGTCGGAATGAAAAACTGTTTTTT
CASSQSSRNEKLFF
>.|once|TRBV7-9|TRBJ1-2
TGTGCCAGCAGCTTAGGGGAACATGGCTACACCTTC
CASSLGEHGYTF
>TRBD1|.|TRBV6-6|TRBJ1-5
TGTGCCAGCAGTTACTCACAGGGGAAGCAGCCCCAGCATTTT
CASSYSQGKQPQHF
>TRBD2|.|TRBV12-5|TRBJ2-3
TGTGCTAGTGGTTTGGTACGGAGCGGGGGGACAGATACGCAGTATTTT
CASGLVRSGGTDTQYF
>TRBD1|.|TRBV15|TRBJ2-2
TGTGCCACCAGCAGAGGACAGGGAAGCACCGGGGAGCTGTTTTTT
CATSRGQGSTGELFF
>TRBD2|.|TRBV7-6|TRBJ2-7
TGTGCCAGCAGCTTAGACCCTAGCGGGGTCTCCTACGAGCAGTACTTC
CASSLDPSGVSYEQYF
>.|.|TRBV24-1|TRBJ1-2
TGTGCCACCAGTGATCCTACAGGGAACTATGGCTACACCTTC
CATSDPTGNYGYTF
>.|.|TRBV6-1|TRBJ2-7
TGTGCCAGCAGTGAACTAGTGGTAACCTACGAGCAGTACTTC
CASSELVVTYEQYF
>.|.|TRBV6-5|TRBJ1-1
TGTGCCAGCCGGCAGAACATGAACACTGAAGCTTTCTTT
CASRQNMNTEAFF
>.|once|TRBV6-5|TRBJ1-2
TGTGCCAGCAGTCTACAGGGAGCTAACTATGGCTACACCTTC
CASSLQGANYGYTF
>.|once|TRBV19|TRBJ1-6
TGTGCCAGTAATTTTGGGGGTTCACCCCTCCACTTT
CASNFGGSPLHF
>.|.|TRBV20-1|TRBJ2-2
TGCAGTGCTAGTGTGGCGGGGGCCACCGGGGAGCTGTTTTTT
CSASVAGATGELFF
>TRBD1|few|TRBV5-1|TRBJ2-3
TGCGCCAGCAGCTTTACAGGACAGGGTCCAGATACGCAGTATTTT
CASSFTGQGPDTQYF
>.|once|TRBV2|TRBJ1-6
TGTGCCAGCAGTGAAAATGGCCCACGGATTTCACCCCTCCACTTT
CASSENGPRISPLHF
>.|once|TRBV6-5|TRBJ1-4
.
CASSSSPSTNEKLFF
>.|.|TRBV24-1|TRBJ1-5
TGTGCCACCAGTGCCGCAGGGTCTCAGCCCCAGCATTTT
CATSAAGSQPQHF
>.|.|TRBV2|TRBJ1-3
TGTGCCAGCACTGGGGGCGGGTTCGGTAGTAATACTGGAAACACCATATATTTT
CASTGGGFGSNTGNTIYF
>TRBD1|.|TRBV27|TRBJ1-2
TGTGCCAGCAAACAGGGGAATCGAGGCTACACCTTC
CASKQGNRGYTF
>.|.|TRBV5-5|TRBJ1-3
TGTGCCAGCAGAAGCCCCCCCGGAAACACCATATATTTT
CASRSPPGNTIYF
>.|.|TRBV6-5|TRBJ2-7
TGTGCCAGCAGTTACTTTGCCGGGACCACATACGAGCAGTACTTC
CASSYFAGTTYEQYF